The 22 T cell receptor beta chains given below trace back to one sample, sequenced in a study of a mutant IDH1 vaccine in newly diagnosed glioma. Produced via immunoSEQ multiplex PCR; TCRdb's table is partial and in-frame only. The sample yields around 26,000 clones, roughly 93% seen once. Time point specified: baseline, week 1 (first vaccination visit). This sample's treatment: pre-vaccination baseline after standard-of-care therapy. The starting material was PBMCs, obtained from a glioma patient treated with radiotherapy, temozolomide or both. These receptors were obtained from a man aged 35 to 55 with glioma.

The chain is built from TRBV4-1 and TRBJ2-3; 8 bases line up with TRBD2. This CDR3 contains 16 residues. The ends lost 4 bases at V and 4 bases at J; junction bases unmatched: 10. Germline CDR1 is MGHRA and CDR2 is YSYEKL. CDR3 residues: CASSLLAGGRPDTQYF. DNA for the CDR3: TGCGCCAGCAGCCTTCTAGCGGGCGGTAGACCAGATACGCAGTATTTT.

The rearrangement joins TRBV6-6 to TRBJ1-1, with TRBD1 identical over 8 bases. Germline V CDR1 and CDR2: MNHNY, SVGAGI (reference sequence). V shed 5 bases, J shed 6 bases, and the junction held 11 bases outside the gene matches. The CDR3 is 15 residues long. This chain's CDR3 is CASSKTGQGSSEAFF. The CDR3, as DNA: TGTGCCAGCAGTAAAACCGGACAGGGATCTTCTGAAGCTTTCTTT.

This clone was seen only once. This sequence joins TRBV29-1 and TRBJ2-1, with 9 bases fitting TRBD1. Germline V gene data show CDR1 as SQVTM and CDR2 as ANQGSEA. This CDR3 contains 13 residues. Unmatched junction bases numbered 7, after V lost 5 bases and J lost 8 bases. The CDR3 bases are TGCAGCGTTCGGGACAGGGTTTTGGATGAGCAGTTCTTC. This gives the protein CSVRDRVLDEQFF.

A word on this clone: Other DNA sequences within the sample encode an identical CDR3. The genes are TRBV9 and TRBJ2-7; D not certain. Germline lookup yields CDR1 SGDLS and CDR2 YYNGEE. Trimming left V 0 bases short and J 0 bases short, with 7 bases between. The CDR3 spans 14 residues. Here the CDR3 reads CASSVGGSSYEQYF. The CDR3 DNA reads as TGTGCCAGCAGCGTAGGGGGAAGCTCCTACGAGCAGTACTTC.

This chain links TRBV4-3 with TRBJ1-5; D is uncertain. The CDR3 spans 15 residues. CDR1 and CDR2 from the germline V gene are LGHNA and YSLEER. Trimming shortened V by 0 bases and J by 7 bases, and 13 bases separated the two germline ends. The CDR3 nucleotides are TGCGCCAGCAGCCAAGATTCTCGCCCGCGGCAGCCCCAGCATTTT. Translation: CASSQDSRPRQPQHF.

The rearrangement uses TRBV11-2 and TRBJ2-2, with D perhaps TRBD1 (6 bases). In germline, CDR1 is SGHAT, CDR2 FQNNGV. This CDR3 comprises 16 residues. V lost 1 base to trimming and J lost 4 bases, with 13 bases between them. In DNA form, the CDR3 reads TGTGCCAGCAGCTTAGGGTCAGGGGTAGGCACCGGGGAGCTGTTTTTT. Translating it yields CASSLGSGVGTGELFF. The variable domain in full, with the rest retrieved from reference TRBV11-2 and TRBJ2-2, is EAGVAQSPRYKIIEKRQSVAFWCNPISGHATLYWYQQILGQGPKLLIQFQNNGVVDDSQLPKDRFSAERLKGVDSTLKIQPAKLEDSAVYLCASSLGSGVGTGELFFGEGSRLTVL.

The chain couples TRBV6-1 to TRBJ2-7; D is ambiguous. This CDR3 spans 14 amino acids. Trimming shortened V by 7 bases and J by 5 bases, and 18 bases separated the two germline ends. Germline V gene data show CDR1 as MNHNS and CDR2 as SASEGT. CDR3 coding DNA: TGTGCCAGCACACCCCTAGGAAACCGGGACGAGCAGTACTTC. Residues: CASTPLGNRDEQYF.

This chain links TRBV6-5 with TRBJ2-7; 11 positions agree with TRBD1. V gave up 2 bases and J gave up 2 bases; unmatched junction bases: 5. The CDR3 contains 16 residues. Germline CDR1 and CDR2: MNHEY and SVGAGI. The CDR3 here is CASSYLMGQGAYEQYF. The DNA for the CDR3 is TGTGCCAGCAGTTACCTCATGGGACAGGGGGCCTACGAGCAGTACTTC.

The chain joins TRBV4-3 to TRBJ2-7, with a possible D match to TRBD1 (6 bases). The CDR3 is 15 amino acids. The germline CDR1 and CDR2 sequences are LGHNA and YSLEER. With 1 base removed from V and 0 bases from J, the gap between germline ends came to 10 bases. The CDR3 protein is CASSQVRGSSYEQYF. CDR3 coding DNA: TGCGCCAGCAGCCAAGTGAGGGGGAGCTCCTACGAGCAGTACTTC.

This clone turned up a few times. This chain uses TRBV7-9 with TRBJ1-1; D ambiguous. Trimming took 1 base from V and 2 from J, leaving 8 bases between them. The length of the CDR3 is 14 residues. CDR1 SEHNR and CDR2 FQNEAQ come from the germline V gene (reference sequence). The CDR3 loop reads CASSLVNSNTEAFF. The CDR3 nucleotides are TGTGCCAGCAGCTTAGTAAACAGCAACACTGAAGCTTTCTTT. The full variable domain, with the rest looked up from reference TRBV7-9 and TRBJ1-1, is DTGVSQNPRHKITKRGQNVTFRCDPISEHNRLYWYRQTLGQGPEFLTYFQNEAQLEKSRLLSDRFSAERPKGSFSTLEIQRTEQGDSAMYLCASSLVNSNTEAFFGQGTRLTVV.

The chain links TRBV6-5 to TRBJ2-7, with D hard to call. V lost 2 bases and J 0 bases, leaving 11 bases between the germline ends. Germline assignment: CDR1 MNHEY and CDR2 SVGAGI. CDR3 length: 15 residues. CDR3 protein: CASSYSLLSSYEQYF. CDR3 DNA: TGTGCCAGCAGTTACAGCCTCCTTAGCTCCTACGAGCAGTACTTC.

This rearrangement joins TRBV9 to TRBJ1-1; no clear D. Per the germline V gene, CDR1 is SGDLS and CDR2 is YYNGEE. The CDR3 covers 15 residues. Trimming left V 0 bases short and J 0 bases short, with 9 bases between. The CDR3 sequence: CASSVAIKMNTEAFF. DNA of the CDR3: TGTGCCAGCAGCGTAGCTATTAAAATGAACACTGAAGCTTTCTTT.

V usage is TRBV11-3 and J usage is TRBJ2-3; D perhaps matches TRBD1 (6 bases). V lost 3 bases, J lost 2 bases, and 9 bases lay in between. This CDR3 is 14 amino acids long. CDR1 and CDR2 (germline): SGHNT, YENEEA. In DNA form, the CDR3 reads TGTGCCAGCAGCTTCGACAGGACCACAGATACGCAGTATTTT. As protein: CASSFDRTTDTQYF.

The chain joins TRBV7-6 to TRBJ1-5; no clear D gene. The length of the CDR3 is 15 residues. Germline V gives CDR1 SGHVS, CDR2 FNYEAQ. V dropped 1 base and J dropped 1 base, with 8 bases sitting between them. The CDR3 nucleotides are TGTGCCAGCAGCTTAGAGGCAGCCAGCAATCAGCCCCAGCATTTT. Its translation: CASSLEAASNQPQHF.

The CDR3 region is CAWSVVAGAEAFF. The CDR3, as DNA: TGTGCCTGGAGTGTGGTTGCCGGGGCTGAAGCTTTCTTT. The gene calls are TRBV30 and TRBJ1-1; D remains unclear. Trimming cost V 0 bases and J 6 bases, with 11 bases left between them. The germline V gene has CDR1 GTSNPN and CDR2 SVGIG (reference sequence). The CDR3 runs 13 residues.

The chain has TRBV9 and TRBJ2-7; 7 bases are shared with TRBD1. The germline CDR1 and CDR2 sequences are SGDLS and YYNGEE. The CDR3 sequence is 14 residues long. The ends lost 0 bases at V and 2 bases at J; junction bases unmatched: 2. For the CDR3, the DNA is TGTGCCAGCAGCGTAGCGGGACAGACCTACGAGCAGTACTTC. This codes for CASSVAGQTYEQYF.

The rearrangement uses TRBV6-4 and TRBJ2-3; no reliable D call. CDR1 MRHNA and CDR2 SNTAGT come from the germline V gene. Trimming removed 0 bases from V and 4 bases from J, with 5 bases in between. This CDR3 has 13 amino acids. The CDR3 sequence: CASSDSAADTQYF. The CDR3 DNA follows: TGTGCCAGCAGTGACTCGGCCGCAGATACGCAGTATTTT.

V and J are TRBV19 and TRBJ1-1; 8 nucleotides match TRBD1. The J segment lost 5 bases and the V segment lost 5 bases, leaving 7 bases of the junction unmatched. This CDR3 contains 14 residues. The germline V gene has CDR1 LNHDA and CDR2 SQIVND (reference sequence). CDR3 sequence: CASSFGQGGTEAFF. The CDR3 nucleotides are TGTGCCAGTAGTTTTGGACAGGGAGGGACTGAAGCTTTCTTT.

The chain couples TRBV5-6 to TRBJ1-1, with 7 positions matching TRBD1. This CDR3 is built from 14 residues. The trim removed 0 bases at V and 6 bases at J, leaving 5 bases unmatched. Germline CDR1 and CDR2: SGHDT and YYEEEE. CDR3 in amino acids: CASSLGQGLPEAFF. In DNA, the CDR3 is TGTGCCAGCAGCTTGGGACAGGGACTCCCTGAAGCTTTCTTT.

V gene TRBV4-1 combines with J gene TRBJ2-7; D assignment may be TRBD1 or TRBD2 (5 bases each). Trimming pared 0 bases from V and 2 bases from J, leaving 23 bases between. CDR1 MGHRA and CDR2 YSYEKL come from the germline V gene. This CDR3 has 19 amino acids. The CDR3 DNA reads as TGCGCCAGCAGCCAAGATAGAATCATGGGGACGGACAACCCCTACGAGCAGTACTTC. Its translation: CASSQDRIMGTDNPYEQYF.

CDR3 nucleotides: TGTGCCAGCAGTTTAAAGGCAGGGGGCGGGAACACCGGGGAGCTGTTTTTT. Residues: CASSLKAGGGNTGELFF. This rearrangement joins TRBV27 to TRBJ2-2, with 8 positions matching TRBD1. The germline CDR1 and CDR2 sequences are MNHEY and SMNVEV (reference sequence). The trim removed 2 bases at V and 1 base at J, leaving 6 bases unmatched. This CDR3 has 17 amino acids.

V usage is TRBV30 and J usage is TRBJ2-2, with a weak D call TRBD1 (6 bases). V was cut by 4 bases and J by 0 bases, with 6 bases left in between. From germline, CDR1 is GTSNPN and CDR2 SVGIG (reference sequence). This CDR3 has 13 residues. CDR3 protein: CAWNRANTGELFF. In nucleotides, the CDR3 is TGTGCCTGGAACAGGGCGAACACCGGGGAGCTGTTTTTT.